Each of the 12 T cell receptor beta chains below was sequenced from the same sample in a study of blood T cell repertoires in COVID-19. The protocol was immunoSEQ multiplex PCR, while the TCRdb copy is restricted to in-frame clones and leaves out a portion. The profile covers 300,000 or so clones, with roughly nine tenths appearing a single time and 2.5% to 3.5% taken by the ten largest. The sample consisted of peripheral blood. These receptor sequences come from a woman aged 25 to 39 with COVID-19, enrolled during active disease.

The V call is TRBV4-2, the J call TRBJ1-2; no firm D call. CDR1 and CDR2 (germline): LGHNA, YNFKEQ. Between the trimmed V and J ends, which lost 3 bases and 7 bases, there was a span of 15 bases. This CDR3 region has 14 residues. CDR3 bases: TGTGCCAGCAGCCAGCAGCAACTTGGAGCTGGCTACACCTTC. It is translated as CASSQQQLGAGYTF.

The CDR3 region is CSAGRTLNEKLFF. The CDR3 coding sequence is TGCAGTGCGGGCAGGACACTAAATGAAAAACTGTTTTTT. This chain links TRBV29-1 with TRBJ1-4; D may be TRBD1 (5 bases). Germline CDR1 SQVTM, CDR2 ANQGSEA. This CDR3 comprises 13 residues.

The chain is built from TRBV5-4 and TRBJ2-1, with TRBD2 identical over 7 bases. Trimming took 4 bases from V and 10 from J; bases not matched to a gene: 14. This CDR3 comprises 15 residues. Germline V gene data show CDR1 as SGHNT and CDR2 as YYREEE (reference sequence). This CDR3 reads CASSRPGLITGEQFF. CDR3 DNA: TGTGCCAGCAGCCGTCCGGGACTAATTACGGGAGAGCAGTTCTTC.

This chain connects TRBV28 to TRBJ2-7; D is possibly TRBD1 (6 bases). Per the germline V gene, CDR1 is MDHEN and CDR2 is SYDVKM. V shed 8 bases and J shed 1 base, with 18 bases lying between them. The CDR3 has 15 amino acids. The CDR3 nucleotides are TGTGCCAGCCAGGCCCCAGGGGTTCAGTCCTACGAGCAGTACTTC. Protein sequence: CASQAPGVQSYEQYF.

The table lists this clone with a few counts. Other DNA sequences of this sample code for an identical CDR3. The J gene is TRBJ1-2, the V gene TRBV24-1, with D perhaps TRBD1 (5 bases). Germline V gives CDR1 KGHDR, CDR2 SFDVKD. The CDR3 runs 12 residues. Deletions cut 5 bases from V and 4 bases from J, with 7 bases between. The CDR3 loop is CATSGDSYGYTF. The CDR3 nucleotides read TGTGCCACCAGTGGTGACAGCTATGGCTACACCTTC.

The chain links TRBV5-1 to TRBJ1-1, with 7 nucleotides matching TRBD1. Germline CDR1 and CDR2: SGHRS and YFSETQ. J gave up 2 bases and V 4 bases, and 2 bases lay outside the gene matches. CDR3 length equals 13 residues. CDR3 residues: CASSNRGNTEAFF. The CDR3, as DNA: TGCGCCAGCAGCAACAGGGGAAACACTGAAGCTTTCTTT.

This rearrangement joins TRBV29-1 to TRBJ2-5; TRBD2 agrees at 15 bases. The CDR3 is 15 residues long. Germline assignment: CDR1 SQVTM and CDR2 ANQGSEA. Unmatched junction bases numbered 6, after V lost 6 bases and J lost 4 bases. Written as DNA, the CDR3 is TGCAGCGTCGTCCCGGGACTAGCGGGAGGAGAGACCCAGTACTTC. Its protein is CSVVPGLAGGETQYF.

On this clone itself: The sample carries other DNA sequences with the same CDR3. V is TRBV19 and J is TRBJ1-5; D remains ambiguous. V was cut by 3 bases and J by 4 bases, with 7 bases left in between. From germline, CDR1 is LNHDA and CDR2 SQIVND (reference sequence). This CDR3 comprises 13 residues. The CDR3 DNA reads TGTGCCAGTAGTATCACGGGGAATCAGCCCCAGCATTTT. Translating gives CASSITGNQPQHF.

A single count supports this clone. The chain links TRBV29-1 to TRBJ2-3, with a possible D match to TRBD1 (5 bases). Germline-derived CDR1 and CDR2 are SQVTM and ANQGSEA. The CDR3 length is 14 residues. With 2 bases removed from V and 5 bases from J, the gap between germline ends came to 14 bases. The CDR3, as DNA: TGCAGCGTTGAAATTGGGGCTCATAAAGATACGCAGTATTTT. Translated, it gives CSVEIGAHKDTQYF.

The rearrangement uses TRBV6-5 and TRBJ1-3; the D gene is possibly TRBD1 (5 bases). Per the germline V gene, CDR1 is MNHEY and CDR2 is SVGAGI. The CDR3 has 16 residues. V was clipped by 4 bases and J by 4 bases, with 17 bases between them. Written as DNA, the CDR3 is TGTGCCAGCAGTTCAGCCGGAGGGGCTCAGGGAAACACCATATATTTT. It translates to CASSSAGGAQGNTIYF.

The chain employs TRBV2 and TRBJ1-1; tentative D call: TRBD1 (6 bases). CDR1 is SNHLY, CDR2 FYNNEI, per germline. The germline V and J ends were trimmed by 4 bases and 0 bases, with 15 bases remaining between them. The CDR3 consists of 16 residues. The CDR3 reads CASSGTSGALNTEAFF. For the CDR3, the DNA is TGTGCCAGCAGTGGAACCTCAGGGGCCTTGAACACTGAAGCTTTCTTT.

This clone occurred a few times. The J gene is TRBJ1-1, the V gene TRBV4-1; a possible D gene is TRBD1 (5 bases). The CDR3 extends over 19 amino acids. Germline V gene sequence: CDR1 MGHRA, CDR2 YSYEKL. The ends were cut back, 2 bases at V and 0 bases at J, with 22 bases in the middle. The CDR3 coding sequence is TGCGCCAGCAGCCAAAAGCCAACAGGTGGGGCCTCAATGAACACTGAAGCTTTCTTT. Translation: CASSQKPTGGASMNTEAFF.